The 25 T cell receptor beta chains in this list originate from one sample, sequenced in a study of shared clonotypes between healthy human individuals. Measured with immunoSEQ multiplex PCR; TCRdb has only the in-frame clones, and not every one. The sample records hundreds of thousands of clones, 90% to 97% being singletons. The sample was naive CD4+ T cells sorted from blood. This sample's subset: CD45RA+ positively selected. The receptor source for this set is a woman in her 30s in good health.

Comment on this clone: Other DNA sequences of this sample code for an identical CDR3. J is TRBJ2-3 and V is TRBV5-1; no clear D gene. Between the trimmed V and J ends, which lost 0 bases and 2 bases, there was a span of 7 bases. This CDR3 contains 14 residues. The germline CDR1 and CDR2 sequences are SGHRS and YFSETQ. CDR3 sequence (DNA): TGCGCCAGCAGCTTGGGTGGCACCACAGATACGCAGTATTTT. Protein: CASSLGGTTDTQYF.

V is TRBV21-1 and J is TRBJ2-7. TRBV21-1 is termed a pseudogene. The CDR3 contains 13 residues. This chain's CDR3 is CASSKARPYEQYF. Here the CDR3 DNA reads TGTGCCAGCAGCAAAGCAAGACCCTACGAGCAGTACTTC.

The rearrangement links TRBV5-1 to TRBJ2-5; 8 bases fit TRBD1. V trimming: 4 bases; J trimming: 4 bases; junction bases outside the gene matches: 12. The germline V gene encodes CDR1 SGHRS and CDR2 YFSETQ. CDR3 length equals 16 residues. The chain's CDR3 is CASSGQLGQGAETQYF. The DNA for the CDR3 is TGCGCCAGCAGCGGGCAGCTTGGACAGGGCGCAGAGACCCAGTACTTC.

This clone was seen a single time. The chain couples TRBV6-5 to TRBJ1-1; D is ambiguous. The germline CDR1 and CDR2 sequences are MNHEY and SVGAGI. The V end was cut by 0 bases, the J end by 11 bases, with 13 bases between. The CDR3 consists of 13 residues. CDR3 DNA: TGTGCCAGCAGTTACTCGGAGGAGGGTGAGGCTTTCTTT. This gives the protein CASSYSEEGEAFF.

This rearrangement joins TRBV4-1 to TRBJ2-1; 8 bases line up with TRBD2. The CDR3 totals 16 residues. V shed 3 bases, J shed 5 bases, and the junction held 9 bases outside the gene matches. Per germline, CDR1 MGHRA and CDR2 YSYEKL. CDR3 sequence: CASSHPSGSRDNEQFF. CDR3 DNA sequence: TGCGCCAGCAGCCATCCCAGCGGGAGTAGGGACAATGAGCAGTTCTTC.

The gene calls are TRBV30 and TRBJ2-7; D gene uncertain. The CDR3 sequence is 13 residues long. The germline CDR1 and CDR2 sequences are GTSNPN and SVGIG (reference sequence). Trimming took off 6 bases at V and 0 bases at J, with 12 bases between the two ends. CDR3 protein: CACTAEYSYEQYF. Written as DNA, the CDR3 is TGTGCCTGCACGGCGGAATACTCCTACGAGCAGTACTTC.

A word on this clone: This CDR3 is also generated by other DNA sequences in the sample. The chain joins TRBV28 to TRBJ1-2; tentative D call: TRBD1 (5 bases). V dropped 4 bases and J dropped 4 bases, with 16 bases sitting between them. The CDR3 sequence is 15 residues long. Germline V CDR1 and CDR2: MDHEN, SYDVKM. The CDR3 bases are TGTGCCAGCAGTTCCCCCGGGACGGGGGGCTATGGCTACACCTTC. It yields the protein CASSSPGTGGYGYTF.

This chain uses TRBV10-3 with TRBJ2-3; TRBD1 might be the D (5 bases). From germline, CDR1 is ENHRY and CDR2 SYGVKD. The ends were cut back, 6 bases at V and 4 bases at J, with 14 bases in the middle. This CDR3 region has 14 residues. CDR3 loop: CAIRKDSSSDTQYF. Here the CDR3 DNA reads TGTGCCATCAGGAAAGACAGCAGCTCAGATACGCAGTATTTT.

The rearrangement links TRBV5-4 to TRBJ2-7; 10 bases match TRBD2. CDR1 is SGHNT and CDR2 is YYREEE in the germline V gene (reference sequence). This CDR3 has 18 residues. V shed 1 base and J 3 bases; nucleotides not matched to a gene: 13. DNA of the CDR3: TGTGCCAGCAGCTTGAAGGGTCGATCGGGACTAGCGTTCTACGAGCAGTACTTC. Translated, it gives CASSLKGRSGLAFYEQYF. Combining the CDR3 with reference TRBV5-4 and TRBJ2-7 gives the whole variable domain ETGVTQSPTHLIKTRGQQVTLRCSSQSGHNTVSWYQQALGQGPQFIFQYYREEENGRGNFPPRFSGLQFPNYSSELNVNALELDDSALYLCASSLKGRSGLAFYEQYFGPGTRLTVT.

The V and J genes are TRBV7-8 and TRBJ2-5; TRBD2 aligns across 9 bases. Germline V CDR1 and CDR2: SGHVS, FQNEAQ. CDR3 length: 14 amino acids. V dropped 6 bases and J dropped 4; count of bases not matched to a gene: 6. CDR3 sequence reads: CASRHSGSRETQYF. CDR3 bases: TGTGCCAGCAGACATAGCGGGAGTCGAGAGACCCAGTACTTC.

This chain links TRBV5-1 with TRBJ1-5; D ambiguous. Germline V lookup: CDR1 SGHRS, CDR2 YFSETQ. Trimming removed 0 bases at V and 4 bases at J, with 11 bases between. This CDR3 comprises 15 residues. CDR3 protein: CASSLEGRRNQPQHF. In DNA, the CDR3 is TGCGCCAGCAGCTTGGAAGGACGGAGGAATCAGCCCCAGCATTTT.

In its sample, this clone was seen once. The rearrangement uses TRBV4-1 and TRBJ2-1; 7 bases align to TRBD2. The V gene's germline CDR1 is MGHRA and CDR2 YSYEKL. Trimming cost V 10 bases and J 2 bases; bases outside gene matches: 11. The CDR3 consists of 15 residues. CDR3 nucleotide sequence: TGCGCCACCACACGAGAGGGAGGGACCTACAATGAGCAGTTCTTC. Protein: CATTREGGTYNEQFF.

CDR3 in amino acids: CASSLNPVYGYTF. The CDR3, as DNA: TGTGCCAGCAGCTTAAACCCAGTGTATGGCTACACCTTC. J is TRBJ1-2 and V is TRBV7-9, with D uncertain. The CDR3 runs to 13 residues. Germline CDR1 and CDR2: SEHNR and FQNEAQ (reference sequence). The V end was cut by 2 bases, the J end by 5 bases, with 9 bases between. Filled out from reference TRBV7-9 and TRBJ1-2, the complete variable domain reads DTGVSQNPRHKITKRGQNVTFRCDPISEHNRLYWYRQTLGQGPEFLTYFQNEAQLEKSRLLSDRFSAERPKGSFSTLEIQRTEQGDSAMYLCASSLNPVYGYTFGSGTRLTVV.

The chain is built from TRBV7-9 and TRBJ1-4, with D perhaps matching TRBD1 (5 bases). The V end was cut by 5 bases, the J end by 8 bases, with 15 bases between. Germline V gives CDR1 SEHNR, CDR2 FQNEAQ (reference sequence). This CDR3 is 14 amino acids long. The chain's CDR3 is CASSTSRVREKLFF. The CDR3 DNA reads TGTGCCAGCAGCACTAGCAGGGTCCGGGAAAAACTGTTTTTT.

A word on this clone: Within the sample, other DNA sequences also encode this same CDR3. V is TRBV28 and J is TRBJ1-2; D perhaps matches TRBD1 (5 bases). The germline V and J ends were trimmed by 4 bases and 8 bases, with 11 bases remaining between them. The CDR3 is made up of 12 amino acids. Germline V lookup: CDR1 MDHEN, CDR2 SYDVKM. For the CDR3, the DNA is TGTGCCAGCAGTTATGGGGGATACGGCTACACCTTC. This translates into CASSYGGYGYTF.

This chain connects TRBV6-5 to TRBJ2-7, with 8 bases fitting TRBD2. Trimming at V came to 8 bases and at J to 2 bases, leaving 11 bases not matched to a gene. This CDR3 is built from 15 residues. Per germline, CDR1 MNHEY and CDR2 SVGAGI. The CDR3 protein is CASSRSGGGPYEQYF. In DNA form, the CDR3 reads TGTGCCAGCTCCCGCTCGGGAGGGGGGCCCTACGAGCAGTACTTC.

The J gene is TRBJ2-7, the V gene TRBV10-2; D is perhaps TRBD2 (5 bases). Germline assignment: CDR1 WSHSY and CDR2 SAAADI. CDR3 size: 12 residues. Trimming shortened V by 3 bases and J by 6 bases, and 9 bases separated the two germline ends. CDR3 sequence reads: CASSERGLEQYF. The CDR3 nucleotides are TGCGCCAGCAGTGAAAGAGGGCTCGAGCAGTACTTC.

This chain connects TRBV29-1 to TRBJ2-4; D gene uncertain. This CDR3 region has 16 residues. CDR1 and CDR2 (germline): SQVTM, ANQGSEA. V was trimmed by 7 bases and J by 1 base, leaving 20 bases between them. The CDR3 coding sequence is TGCAGCGCCACCCGACTGTCATCCAGTGCCAAAAACATTCAGTACTTC. This encodes CSATRLSSSAKNIQYF.

The table lists this clone with a count of one. The genes are TRBV27 and TRBJ2-7; possibly TRBD1 for D (5 bases). V was shortened by 2 bases and J by 4 bases, with 9 bases between the two germline ends. The CDR3 contains 13 residues. Germline V gives CDR1 MNHEY, CDR2 SMNVEV (reference sequence). CDR3 protein: CASSLRQPYEQYF. CDR3 coding DNA: TGTGCCAGCAGTTTAAGACAGCCATACGAGCAGTACTTC.

The rearrangement uses TRBV28 and TRBJ2-7, with D perhaps matching TRBD1 (6 bases). Trimming took 2 bases from V and 2 from J, leaving 7 bases between them. Germline CDR1 MDHEN, CDR2 SYDVKM. This CDR3 has 13 residues. CDR3 coding DNA: TGTGCCAGCAGTTTAGGACAGACCTACGAGCAGTACTTC. This sequence encodes CASSLGQTYEQYF.

The CDR3 loop reads CASSLRRVEAFF. The CDR3 nucleotides are TGTGCCAGCAGTTTGCGGAGGGTGGAAGCTTTCTTT. V and J are TRBV28 and TRBJ1-1; no firm D call. The V gene's germline CDR1 is MDHEN and CDR2 SYDVKM. V dropped 3 bases and J dropped 8 bases, with 10 bases sitting between them. The CDR3 extends over 12 amino acids. The full variable domain, its missing parts supplied by reference TRBV28 and TRBJ1-1, is DVKVTQSSRYLVKRTGEKVFLECVQDMDHENMFWYRQDPGLGLRLIYFSYDVKMKEKGDIPEGYSVSREKKERFSLILESASTNQTSMYLCASSLRRVEAFFGQGTRLTVV.

The chain combines TRBV5-8 with TRBJ1-5; D perhaps matches TRBD1 (6 bases). V lost 6 bases to trimming and J lost 4 bases, with 20 bases between them. This CDR3 region has 16 residues. Germline V gene lookup returns CDR1 SGHTS and CDR2 YDEGEE. CDR3 sequence (DNA): TGTGCCAGCAAAAGGTTCACAGGGCCGACTAATCAGCCCCAGCATTTT. It encodes CASKRFTGPTNQPQHF.

V gene TRBV2 combines with J gene TRBJ1-5; TRBD1 aligns across 12 bases. Losses at the gene ends were 6 bases for V and 4 bases for J; bases not matched to a gene: 16. Germline V gives CDR1 SNHLY, CDR2 FYNNEI. The CDR3 is 19 amino acids. CDR3 sequence: CASSARDRGPRFSNQPQHF. CDR3 DNA sequence: TGTGCCAGCAGCGCTCGGGACAGGGGGCCGCGTTTTAGTAATCAGCCCCAGCATTTT.

This chain connects TRBV10-2 to TRBJ1-1; weak D call: TRBD1 (5 bases). Trimming cost V 8 bases and J 3 bases, with 16 bases left between them. The CDR3 has 14 residues. Germline assignment: CDR1 WSHSY and CDR2 SAAADI. CDR3 in DNA: TGCGCCAGCGAGCCGGGGGGTTTCGACACTGAAGCTTTCTTT. This encodes CASEPGGFDTEAFF.

This clone was seen only once. This chain connects TRBV19 to TRBJ1-2; no clear D. V lost 8 bases to trimming and J lost 2 bases, with 15 bases between them. Looked up from germline, CDR1 is LNHDA and CDR2 is SQIVND (reference sequence). This CDR3 spans 14 amino acids. In nucleotides, the CDR3 is TGTGCCAGTTCAGTAGTGTTGGCCAACTATGGCTACACCTTC. Its translation is CASSVVLANYGYTF.